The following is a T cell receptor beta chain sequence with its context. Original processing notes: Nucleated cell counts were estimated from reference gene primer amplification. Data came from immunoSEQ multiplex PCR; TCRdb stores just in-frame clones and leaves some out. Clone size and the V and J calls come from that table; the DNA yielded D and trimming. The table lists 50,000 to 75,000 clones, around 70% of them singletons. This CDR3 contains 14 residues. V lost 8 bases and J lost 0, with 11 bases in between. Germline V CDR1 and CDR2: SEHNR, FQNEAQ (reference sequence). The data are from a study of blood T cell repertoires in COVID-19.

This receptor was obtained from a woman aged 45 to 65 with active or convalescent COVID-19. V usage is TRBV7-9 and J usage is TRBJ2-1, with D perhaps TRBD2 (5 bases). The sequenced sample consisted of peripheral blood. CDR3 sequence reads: CASLASSSYNEQFF. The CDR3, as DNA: TGTGCCAGCCTGGCTAGCAGCTCCTACAATGAGCAGTTCTTC.